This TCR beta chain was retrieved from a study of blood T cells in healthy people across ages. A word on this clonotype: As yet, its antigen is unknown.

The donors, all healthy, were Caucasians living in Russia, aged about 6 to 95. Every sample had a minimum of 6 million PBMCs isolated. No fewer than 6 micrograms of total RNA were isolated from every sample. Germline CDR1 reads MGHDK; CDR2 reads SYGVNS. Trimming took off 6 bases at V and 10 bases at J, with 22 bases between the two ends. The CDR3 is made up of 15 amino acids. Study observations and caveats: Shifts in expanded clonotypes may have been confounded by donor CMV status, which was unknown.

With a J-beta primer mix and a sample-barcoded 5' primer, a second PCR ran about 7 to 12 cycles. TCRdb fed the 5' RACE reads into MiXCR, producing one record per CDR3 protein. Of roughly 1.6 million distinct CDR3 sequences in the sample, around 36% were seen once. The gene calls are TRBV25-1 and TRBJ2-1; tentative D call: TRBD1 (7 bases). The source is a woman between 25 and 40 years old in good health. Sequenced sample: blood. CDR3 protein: CASSLGGTALLEQFF. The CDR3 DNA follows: TGTGCCAGCAGCCTTGGGGGGACAGCACTCCTAGAGCAGTTCTTC.